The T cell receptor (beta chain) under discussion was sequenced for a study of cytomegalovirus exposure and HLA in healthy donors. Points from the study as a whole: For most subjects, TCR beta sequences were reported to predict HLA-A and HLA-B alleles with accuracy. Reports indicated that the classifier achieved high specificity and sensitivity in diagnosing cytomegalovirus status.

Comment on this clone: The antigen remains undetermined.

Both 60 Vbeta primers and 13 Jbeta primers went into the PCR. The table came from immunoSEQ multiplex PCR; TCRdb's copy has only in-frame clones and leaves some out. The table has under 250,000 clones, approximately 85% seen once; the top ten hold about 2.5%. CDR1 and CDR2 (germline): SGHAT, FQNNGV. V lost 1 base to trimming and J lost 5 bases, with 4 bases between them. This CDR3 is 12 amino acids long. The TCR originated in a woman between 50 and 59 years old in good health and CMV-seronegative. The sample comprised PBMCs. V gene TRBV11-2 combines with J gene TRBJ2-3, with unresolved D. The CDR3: CASSLVIDTQYF. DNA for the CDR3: TGTGCCAGCAGCTTAGTAATAGATACGCAGTATTTT.